The following is a T cell receptor beta chain sequence with its context. The antigen is unknown. CD8 cells regarded as naive lacked CD45RO, were positively chosen for CCR7, and omitted terminally differentiated effector memory CD45RA+ cells. Clones were sequenced by immunoSEQ multiplex PCR, and TCRdb holds only the in-frame ones, with some missing. The data contain just over 2,000,000 clones, approximately 95% of them singletons. This record comes from a study of shared clonotypes between healthy human individuals. Study at large: CD8 memory received one plate per donor, CD8 naive two, CD4 memory three and CD4 naive three.

Study-wide results and limits: Clonotype sharing among donors was thought likely to change with sequencing depth.

The CDR3 runs 16 residues. V lost 0 bases, J lost 3 bases, and 8 bases stayed unmatched. Germline CDR1 reads SGDLS; CDR2 reads YYNGEE. The TCR sequence derives from a man aged 18 to 29 in good health. Sequenced material: naive CD8+ T cells sorted from blood. J is TRBJ2-7 and V is TRBV9, with 8 bases aligning to TRBD1. Written as DNA, the CDR3 is TGTGCCAGCAGCGTAGTTCCTCAGGGGGCCCTCTACGAGCAGTACTTC. It translates to CASSVVPQGALYEQYF.